These 3 T cell receptor beta chains originate from one sample sequenced in a study of shared clonotypes between healthy human individuals. The table came from immunoSEQ multiplex PCR; TCRdb's copy has only in-frame clones and leaves some out. The repertoire holds roughly 2 million clones, with 90% to 95% as singletons. What was sequenced was naive CD4+ T cells sorted from blood. Subset specified: CD45RA+ positively selected. The receptors were gathered from a man younger than 35 in good health.

The chain employs TRBV29-1 and TRBJ2-3, with D possibly being TRBD2 (5 bases). This CDR3 contains 13 residues. Looked up from germline, CDR1 is SQVTM and CDR2 is ANQGSEA. Trimming took off 5 bases at V and 6 bases at J, with 15 bases between the two ends. The CDR3 here is CSVQRGVTDTQYF. For the CDR3, the DNA is TGCAGCGTTCAACGGGGAGTGACGGATACGCAGTATTTT.

This sequence joins TRBV6-5 and TRBJ1-6, with unresolved D. This CDR3 is built from 13 residues. V lost 5 bases and J 7 bases, leaving 9 bases between the germline ends. CDR1 and CDR2 (germline): MNHEY, SVGAGI. This CDR3 reads CASSRIYNSPLHF. CDR3 DNA sequence: TGTGCCAGCAGTCGGATTTACAATTCACCCCTCCACTTT.

This sequence joins TRBV5-6 and TRBJ2-7; 14 bases agree with TRBD2. CDR3 size: 16 residues. Germline values: CDR1 SGHDT, CDR2 YYEEEE. V was clipped by 5 bases and J by 7 bases; unmatched bases: 11. The CDR3 coding sequence is TGTGCCAGCAGTTCCGTCGGACTAGCGGGAGGAGGTGAGCAGTACTTC. It is translated as CASSSVGLAGGGEQYF. Full variable domain (remainder filled in from reference TRBV5-6 and TRBJ2-7): DAGVTQSPTHLIKTRGQQVTLRCSPKSGHDTVSWYQQALGQGPQFIFQYYEEEERQRGNFPDRFSGHQFPNYSSELNVNALLLGDSALYLCASSSVGLAGGGEQYFGPGTRLTVT.